This T cell receptor (beta chain) stems from a study of Tregs in tolerant kidney transplant recipients. Points from the study as a whole: No direct test of biological reproducibility was done here. Tregs expanded with activated donor B cells seemed most donor-specific. Few patients were studied, so findings need validation in larger groups.

The germline CDR1 and CDR2 sequences are SGDLS and YYNGEE. The CDR3 is made up of 15 amino acids. V was clipped by 0 bases and J by 7 bases, with 16 bases between them. Remarks on this clone: Its target is not known.

Unstimulated Tregs (CD4+CD25+CD127-) and CD4+CD25- non-Tregs were sorted from PBMCs. Assay: immunoSEQ multiplex PCR; the TCRdb copy retains only in-frame clones and omits some. The data hold some 110,000 clones, with around 94% observed a single time. This clonotype was obtained from a human donor in good health. What was sequenced was CD4+ T cells from blood. V gene TRBV9 combines with J gene TRBJ2-5, with D perhaps TRBD2 (5 bases). The CDR3 nucleotides are TGTGCCAGCAGCGTAGAGGAGGTGCTTCCTGGGACCCAGTACTTC. This encodes CASSVEEVLPGTQYF.